These 18 T cell receptor beta chains were sequenced from one sample in a study of blood T cell repertoires in COVID-19 (dated by TCRdb to about 2020). Library creation used the immunoSEQ multiplex PCR assay. TCRdb holds this immuneACCESS table with in-frame rearrangements only. Some clones are missing; in checked studies, unresolved V genes explain under half, and the rest has no known cause. Within this sample are more than 65,000 clones, with roughly 77% of them counted one time only. The top ten clonotypes cover less than 40% of the sample. Input material: peripheral blood. These receptors all stem from a woman aged 70-85 years with acute or convalescent COVID-19.

The chain combines TRBV6-5 with TRBJ2-3; possibly TRBD2 for D (5 bases). V was pared by 6 bases and J by 5 bases, with 9 bases between. Germline V gene sequence: CDR1 MNHEY, CDR2 SVGAGI. CDR3 length: 12 residues. The CDR3 protein is CASSEGGDTQYF. The CDR3 nucleotides are TGTGCCAGCAGCGAGGGTGGAGATACGCAGTATTTT.

CDR3: CASSDRGNYGYTF. The CDR3, as DNA: TGTGCCAGCAGTGACAGGGGAAACTATGGCTACACCTTC. This sequence joins TRBV6-1 and TRBJ1-2; maybe TRBD1 (6 bases). V dropped 3 bases and J dropped 2 bases, with 7 bases sitting between them. The CDR3 covers 13 residues. Germline V gene lookup returns CDR1 MNHNS and CDR2 SASEGT.

The J gene is TRBJ2-1, the V gene TRBV15; 12 positions agree with TRBD2. There are 15 residues in the CDR3. Germline CDR1 and CDR2: LNHNV and YYDKDF (reference sequence). V trimming: 5 bases; J trimming: 2 bases; junction bases outside the gene matches: 1. As DNA, the CDR3 is TGTGCCACCAGCCGGACTAGCGGGACCTACAATGAGCAGTTCTTC. This gives the protein CATSRTSGTYNEQFF. Full variable domain (remainder filled in from reference TRBV15 and TRBJ2-1): DAMVIQNPRYQVTQFGKPVTLSCSQTLNHNVMYWYQQKSSQAPKLLFHYYDKDFNNEADTPDNFQSRRPNTSFCFLDIRSPGLGDTAMYLCATSRTSGTYNEQFFGPGTRLTVL.

CDR3 sequence reads: CASSLGHMNTEAFF. In nucleotides, the CDR3 is TGCGCCAGCAGCTTGGGACATATGAACACTGAAGCTTTCTTT. This chain connects TRBV5-1 to TRBJ1-1; no firm D call. The CDR3 contains 14 residues. Germline loops: CDR1 SGHRS, CDR2 YFSETQ. Trimming pared 0 bases from V and 0 bases from J, leaving 6 bases between.

The rearrangement uses TRBV6-5 and TRBJ1-5; TRBD1 might be the D (5 bases). CDR1 is MNHEY and CDR2 is SVGAGI in the germline V gene. Trimming stripped 6 bases from V and 1 base from J, with 13 bases between. This CDR3 contains 15 residues. The CDR3 coding sequence is TGTGCCAGCAGGGGGGGGGAAGGAAGCAATCAGCCCCAGCATTTT. This translates into CASRGGEGSNQPQHF.

The rearrangement uses TRBV29-1 and TRBJ1-2, with 11 bases lining up with TRBD1. Germline lookup yields CDR1 SQVTM and CDR2 ANQGSEA. The CDR3 spans 13 residues. CDR3 amino acids: CSARDRGWNGYTF. The DNA of the CDR3 is TGCAGTGCCCGGGACAGGGGGTGGAATGGCTACACCTTC.

This clone was recorded many times. This chain uses TRBV6-6 with TRBJ1-3, with a possible D match to TRBD1 (5 bases). The CDR3 length is 16 residues. Germline loops: CDR1 MNHNY, CDR2 SVGAGI (reference sequence). Trimming removed 6 bases at V and 0 bases at J, with 15 bases between. CDR3 sequence (DNA): TGTGCCAGCAGCCAGGGCAGAACAGACTCTGGAAACACCATATATTTT. It translates to CASSQGRTDSGNTIYF.

This clone has only a few counts. Different DNA sequences within this sample yield the same CDR3. The chain links TRBV19 to TRBJ2-2, with D perhaps matching TRBD2 (6 bases). V dropped 3 bases and J dropped 5 bases, with 13 bases sitting between them. Germline V gene data show CDR1 as LNHDA and CDR2 as SQIVND (reference sequence). The CDR3 runs 15 residues. The CDR3 DNA sequence: TGTGCCAGTAGTATCGGGGGAGTGAGGACCGGGGAGCTGTTTTTT. This translates into CASSIGGVRTGELFF.

The chain employs TRBV5-4 and TRBJ2-1, with a possible D match to TRBD1 (6 bases). The length of the CDR3 is 17 residues. The V gene lost 4 bases and the J gene lost 7 bases, with 24 bases spanning the gap. Germline CDR1 and CDR2: SGHNT and YYREEE (reference sequence). CDR3 sequence: CASSLGRGGWGPNEQFF. CDR3 coding DNA: TGTGCCAGCAGCCTAGGTCGGGGTGGGTGGGGGCCTAATGAGCAGTTCTTC.

The V call is TRBV19, the J call TRBJ2-1; 11 bases fit TRBD2. Per the germline V gene, CDR1 is LNHDA and CDR2 is SQIVND (reference sequence). CDR3 size: 18 residues. J lost 1 base, V lost 1 base, and 6 bases had no gene match. For the CDR3, the DNA is TGTGCCAGTAGTATAGGTGCCCTAGCGGGAGGTTCCTACAATGAGCAGTTCTTC. It yields the protein CASSIGALAGGSYNEQFF.

The genes are TRBV4-2 and TRBJ1-2, with D perhaps matching TRBD1 (5 bases). This CDR3 is 17 amino acids long. Germline lookup yields CDR1 LGHNA and CDR2 YNFKEQ. Trimming took off 4 bases at V and 8 bases at J, with 26 bases between the two ends. The DNA for the CDR3 is TGTGCCAGCAGCCCACAGGCCACCGCCCAGAGGGAGGGGGGCTACACCTTC. Protein sequence: CASSPQATAQREGGYTF.

The rearrangement links TRBV6-5 to TRBJ1-4; TRBD1 agrees at 7 bases. Germline assignment: CDR1 MNHEY and CDR2 SVGAGI. The junction had 7 bases not matched to a gene; V was cut back by 5 bases and J by 7 bases. The CDR3 is made up of 14 amino acids. The CDR3: CASSRQGNREKLFF. In nucleotides, the CDR3 is TGTGCCAGCAGTAGACAGGGAAATCGTGAAAAACTGTTTTTT.

This clone was seen more than once but under ten times. The gene calls are TRBV11-1 and TRBJ2-7; 8 nucleotides match TRBD2. Germline assignment: CDR1 SGHAT and CDR2 FQDESV (reference sequence). Unmatched junction bases numbered 4, after V lost 3 bases and J lost 0 bases. This CDR3 region has 15 residues. The CDR3 loop is CASSFLGTSSYEQYF. CDR3 nucleotides: TGTGCCAGCAGCTTTTTGGGGACTAGCTCCTACGAGCAGTACTTC. The variable domain in full, with the rest retrieved from reference TRBV11-1 and TRBJ2-7, is EAEVAQSPRYKITEKSQAVAFWCDPISGHATLYWYRQILGQGPELLVQFQDESVVDDSQLPKDRFSAERLKGVDSTLKIQPAELGDSAMYLCASSFLGTSSYEQYFGPGTRLTVT.

In DNA form, the CDR3 reads TGCAGTGCTAGTGGCCGAGAAAACTATGGCTACACCTTC. Its protein product is CSASGRENYGYTF. V is TRBV20-1 and J is TRBJ1-2, with no clear D. This CDR3 region has 13 residues. Germline CDR1 DFQATT, CDR2 SNEGSKA (reference sequence). V dropped 3 bases and J dropped 2 bases, with 10 bases sitting between them.

This clone was recorded a few times. The chain has TRBV5-1 and TRBJ2-2, with D tentatively TRBD1 (6 bases). V lost 3 bases to trimming and J lost 4 bases, with 10 bases between them. CDR1 and CDR2 (germline): SGHRS, YFSETQ. CDR3 length equals 14 residues. The CDR3 protein is CASSSQGSTGELFF. As DNA, the CDR3 is TGCGCCAGCAGCTCCCAGGGGTCCACCGGGGAGCTGTTTTTT.

The chain links TRBV6-2 or TRBV6-3 to TRBJ1-5, with a tentative D call TRBD1 (6 bases). The germline gives CDR1 MNHEY, CDR2 SVGEGT. This CDR3 region has 15 residues. V lost 0 bases and J 5 bases, leaving 11 bases between the germline ends. CDR3 protein: CASSYSGGAHQPQHF. CDR3 nucleotide sequence: TGTGCCAGCAGTTACTCGGGGGGGGCTCATCAGCCCCAGCATTTT.

The V gene is TRBV18, the J gene TRBJ2-3, with TRBD2 matching 8 bases. V trimming: 3 bases; J trimming: 5 bases; junction bases outside the gene matches: 10. The CDR3 loop spans 16 amino acids. Per germline, CDR1 KGHSH and CDR2 LQKENI. The CDR3, as DNA: TGTGCCAGCTCACCGGGACTAGACTACTTACAAGATACGCAGTATTTT. Translated: CASSPGLDYLQDTQYF.

The CDR3 sequence is CSVSGTLGSYEQYF. CDR3 coding DNA: TGCAGCGTTTCCGGGACTCTTGGGTCCTACGAGCAGTACTTC. The rearrangement links TRBV29-1 to TRBJ2-7; D is perhaps TRBD2 (6 bases). Per the germline V gene, CDR1 is SQVTM and CDR2 is ANQGSEA. The CDR3 is made up of 14 amino acids. V was shortened by 5 bases and J by 1 base, with 15 bases between the two germline ends.